Listed here are 4 T cell receptor beta chains from one sample, sequenced in a study of CD8 T cells in cerebrospinal fluid in Alzheimer's disease. TCRdb reprocessed the 10x single-cell sequencing reads and reports one entry per CDR3 protein, with no DNA. Recorded for this sample: around 1,100 distinct CDR3 sequences. What was sequenced was cerebrospinal fluid. The receptors shown here come from a human donor in good health.

This clonotype is identified as medium-sized (0.01 to 0.1%) from frequency. The V and J genes are TRBV6-5 and TRBJ2-3; with no DNA, the TCRdb D assignment of TRBD1 cannot be verified. In germline, CDR1 is MNHEY, CDR2 SVGAGI. This CDR3 has 15 residues. The CDR3 reads CASSFGRGGTDTQYF.

According to its frequency, this clonotype is medium-sized. This chain connects TRBV5-1 to TRBJ1-2; absent DNA, TCRdb's TRBD1 call cannot be checked. Germline lookup yields CDR1 SGHRS and CDR2 YFSETQ. The CDR3 is 13 amino acids. CDR3 residues: CASSSQGVGGYTF.

The chain couples TRBV1 to TRBJ1-2; TCRdb returns TRBD1, unconfirmable since there is no DNA. TRBV1 is given as a pseudogene. The length of the CDR3 is 14 residues. This CDR3 reads CTSSQITPPYGYTF.

Considering frequency, this clonotype is medium-sized. V usage is TRBV7-2 and J usage is TRBJ2-7. The CDR3 loop spans 15 amino acids. Germline CDR1 reads SGHTA; CDR2 reads FQGNSA. CDR3 in amino acids: CASSLGRGAPYEQYF.